The clone carrying this TCR beta chain was counted a few times. The antigen is undetermined. The CDR3 runs 16 residues. V shed 0 bases, J shed 9 bases, and the junction held 6 bases outside the gene matches. Germline V gene data show CDR1 as LGHDT and CDR2 as YNNKEL (reference sequence). The data are from a study of response to subunit inactivated influenza vaccine. General study results and limits: Authors suggested each seasonal influenza vaccination recruits few new T cells.

TCRdb analysed the RT-PCR reads with MiXCR anew, one entry per CDR3 protein. The data hold 650,000 to 800,000 distinct CDR3 sequences, with about 15% observed a single time. The sequencing used PBMCs from blood, collected around 14 days before vaccination. This chain links TRBV3-1 with TRBJ2-1; TRBD2 aligns across 12 bases. This TCR was recovered from a man between 45 and 60 years old who received an inactivated influenza vaccine. CDR3 loop: CASSQERLAGGAEQFF. CDR3 nucleotide sequence: TGTGCCAGCAGCCAAGAAAGGCTAGCGGGAGGGGCTGAGCAGTTCTTC.